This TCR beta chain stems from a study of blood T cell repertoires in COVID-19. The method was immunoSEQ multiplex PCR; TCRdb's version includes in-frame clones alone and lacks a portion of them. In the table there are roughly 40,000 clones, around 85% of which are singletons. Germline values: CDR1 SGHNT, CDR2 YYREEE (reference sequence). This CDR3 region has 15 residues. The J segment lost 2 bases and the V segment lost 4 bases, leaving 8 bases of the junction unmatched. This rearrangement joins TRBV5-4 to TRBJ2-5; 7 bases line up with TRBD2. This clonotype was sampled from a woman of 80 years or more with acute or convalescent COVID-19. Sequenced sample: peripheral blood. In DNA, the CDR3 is TGTGCCAGCAGCCCCAAAGCGGGGCATCAAGAGACCCAGTACTTC. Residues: CASSPKAGHQETQYF.